The rows below give T cell receptor beta chains drawn from one sample of a study of CD8 T cells in Susac syndrome. One entry per CDR3 protein, called by TCRdb with MiXCR from the immunoSEQ multiplex PCR reads. The table lists about 150,000 distinct CDR3 sequences, around 96% of them singletons. What was sequenced was CD8+ T cells from PBMCs. These TCRs come from a human donor with multiple sclerosis. Each CDR3 is given with its conserved first and last residue. D genes are given only for firm matches. Size is stated for part of the rows, as once, few or many counts, or as a class when the clone is expanded.

>-|TRBJ2-7|TRBV27|TRBD2
CASSLYGGTEQYF
TGTGCCAGCAGTTTATACGGGGGGACCGAGCAGTACTTC
>-|TRBJ2-2|TRBV3-1|-
CASSLDTRNTGELFF
TGTGCCAGCAGCCTAGACACCCGGAACACCGGGGAGCTGTTTTTT
>-|TRBJ1-5|TRBV29-1|-
CSVSGPGSGNQPQHF
TGCAGCGTTTCCGGTCCGGGTAGTGGCAATCAGCCCCAGCATTTT
>-|TRBJ1-2|TRBV19|-
CASSIDLPGFNYGYTF
TGTGCCAGTAGTATAGATCTTCCGGGATTCAACTATGGCTACACCTTC
>-|TRBJ2-1|TRBV4-1|-
CASSQGKEGGRGNEQFF
TGCGCCAGCAGCCAAGGAAAGGAAGGGGGCCGGGGGAATGAGCAGTTCTTC
>-|TRBJ1-1|TRBV10-3|-
CAISEVENTEAFF
TGTGCCATCAGTGAGGTCGAGAACACTGAAGCTTTCTTT
>-|TRBJ1-6|TRBV13|TRBD1
CASSSGQGTNNSPLHF
TGTGCCAGCAGCTCCGGACAGGGAACAAATAATTCACCCCTCCACTTT
>-|TRBJ2-2|TRBV18|-
CASSPYANTGELFF
TGTGCCAGCTCACCCTACGCGAACACCGGGGAGCTGTTTTTT
>once|TRBJ1-2|TRBV27|TRBD1
CASSLFPAGGNYGYTF
TGTGCCAGCAGTTTATTCCCGGCAGGGGGGAACTATGGCTACACCTTC
>-|TRBJ2-7|TRBV30|TRBD1
CAWSNRGTYEQYF
TGTGCCTGGAGTAACAGGGGAACCTACGAGCAGTACTTC
>-|TRBJ2-5|TRBV4-1|-
CASSQEGVETQYF
TGCGCCAGCAGCCAAGAAGGTGTAGAGACCCAGTACTTC
>-|TRBJ2-5|TRBV21-1|-
CASPEPLRTQYF
TGTGCCAGCCCCGAACCTTTGCGTACCCAGTACTTC
>-|TRBJ2-7|TRBV20-1|TRBD2
CSARAAGASGRYEQYF
TGCAGTGCTAGAGCGGCCGGGGCTAGCGGGAGATACGAGCAGTACTTC
>-|TRBJ2-7|TRBV20-1|-
CSARDEVFLRVQYF
TGCAGTGCTAGAGATGAGGTGTTCCTCCGGGTACAGTACTTC
>-|TRBJ2-7|TRBV9|-
CASSVDNRIYEQYF
TGTGCCAGCAGCGTAGACAACAGGATCTACGAGCAGTACTTC
>-|TRBJ1-2|TRBV7-9|-
CASSAWGSGYTF
TGTGCCAGCAGCGCGTGGGGGTCTGGCTACACCTTC
>-|TRBJ2-7|TRBV15|-
CATSTGTSASSYEQYF
TGTGCCACCAGCACCGGGACCTCGGCCAGCTCCTACGAGCAGTACTTC
>-|TRBJ2-3|TRBV7-9|-
CASSWPGGTSTDTQYF
TGTGCCAGCAGCTGGCCGGGTGGGACTAGCACAGATACGCAGTATTTT
>once|TRBJ2-5|TRBV13|TRBD1
CASSHRDRGDETQYF
TGTGCCAGCAGCCATCGGGACAGGGGTGACGAGACCCAGTACTTC
>-|TRBJ1-2|TRBV23-1|TRBD1
CASSQSVVRDRDNYGYTF
TGCGCCAGCAGTCAATCGGTGGTCCGGGACAGGGATAACTATGGCTACACCTTC
>-|TRBJ1-1|TRBV12-5|-
CASGSTVPFGTEAFF
TGTGCTAGTGGTTCCACAGTACCCTTCGGCACTGAAGCTTTCTTT
>-|TRBJ2-7|TRBV20-1|-
CSAREGAIYEQYF
TGCAGTGCTAGGGAGGGGGCGATCTACGAGCAGTACTTC
>-|TRBJ2-7|TRBV27|-
CASSLGGQRREQYF
TGTGCCAGCAGTTTGGGGGGACAGCGTCGGGAGCAGTACTTC
>-|TRBJ1-2|TRBV15|-
CATSSRSGDSIAGYTF
TGTGCCACCAGCAGCCGAAGCGGGGACTCTATCGCTGGCTACACCTTC
>-|TRBJ1-1|TRBV9|-
CASSAVNPGEAFF
TGTGCCAGCAGCGCAGTTAACCCAGGGGAAGCTTTCTTT
>-|TRBJ2-5|TRBV12-3/TRBV12-4|-
CASSLTPQSGSQETQYF
TGTGCCAGCAGTTTAACCCCCCAAAGTGGCAGCCAAGAGACCCAGTACTTC
>-|TRBJ2-7|TRBV20-1|TRBD2
CSARLISGGPSYEQYF
TGCAGTGCTAGACTCATTAGCGGGGGCCCCTCCTACGAGCAGTACTTC
>-|TRBJ2-5|TRBV27|-
CASSLFPYQETQYF
TGTGCCAGCAGTTTATTCCCGTACCAAGAGACCCAGTACTTC
>-|TRBJ2-1|TRBV6-2/TRBV6-3|TRBD2
CASSLGLASYEQFF
TGTGCCAGCAGCCTGGGACTAGCGAGTTATGAGCAGTTCTTC
>-|TRBJ2-5|TRBV15|TRBD2
CATSRDSGGAETQYF
TGTGCCACCAGCAGAGATAGCGGGGGGGCCGAGACCCAGTACTTC
>-|TRBJ2-3|TRBV9|-
CASSVADSPNTDTQYF
TGTGCCAGCAGCGTAGCGGACTCACCTAACACAGATACGCAGTATTTT
>few|TRBJ1-1|TRBV19|-
CASSPSGLNTEAFF
TGTGCCAGTAGTCCTTCCGGGCTGAACACTGAAGCTTTCTTT
>-|TRBJ2-1|TRBV7-9|-
CASSPERRAVEQFF
TGTGCCAGCAGCCCAGAGCGGCGAGCAGTTGAGCAGTTCTTC
>-|TRBJ1-2|TRBV29-1|-
CSVDARVNYGYTF
TGCAGCGTTGATGCCAGGGTTAACTATGGCTACACCTTC
>once|TRBJ1-1|TRBV3-1|TRBD1
CASSQVPGQGNTEAFF
TGTGCCAGCAGCCAAGTCCCGGGACAGGGGAACACTGAAGCTTTCTTT
>-|TRBJ1-1|TRBV9|-
CASSVGTLTEAFF
TGTGCCAGCAGCGTAGGAACCCTAACTGAAGCTTTCTTT
>-|TRBJ1-2|TRBV11-2|-
CASSHTGGNYGYTF
TGTGCCAGCAGCCACACTGGGGGGAACTATGGCTACACCTTC
>-|TRBJ1-6|TRBV12-3/TRBV12-4|-
CASTGSSYNSPLHF
TGTGCCAGCACGGGGAGCTCCTATAATTCACCCCTCCACTTT
>-|TRBJ2-1|TRBV20-1|-
CSARDSSDYNEQFF
TGCAGTGCTAGAGATTCGTCCGACTACAATGAGCAGTTCTTC
>-|TRBJ1-2|TRBV2|-
CASITGPGGYTF
TGTGCCAGCATTACGGGGCCGGGCGGCTACACCTTC
>-|TRBJ2-4|TRBV12-3/TRBV12-4|-
CASKASKNIQYF
TGTGCCAGCAAGGCCAGTAAAAACATTCAGTACTTC
>-|TRBJ1-4|TRBV29-1|-
CSVLRLTTNEKLFF
TGCAGCGTTCTCCGGCTTACAACTAATGAAAAACTGTTTTTT
>-|TRBJ2-7|TRBV29-1|-
CSVETTSSYEQYF
TGCAGCGTCGAGACGACAAGCTCCTACGAGCAGTACTTC
>-|TRBJ2-1|TRBV6-6|TRBD2
CASKIRSGDGQFF
TGTGCCAGCAAAATCCGGAGCGGGGACGGGCAGTTCTTC
>-|TRBJ1-2|TRBV29-1|-
CSVEDLRGTSSDGYTF
TGCAGCGTTGAAGATCTAAGAGGCACATCTTCGGACGGCTACACCTTC
>-|TRBJ2-1|TRBV6-2/TRBV6-3|TRBD2
CASSRTQRGWNEQFF
TGTGCCAGCAGTCGAACCCAGCGGGGGTGGAATGAGCAGTTCTTC
>few|TRBJ1-2|TRBV20-1|TRBD1
CSAQGDYGYTF
TGCAGCGCACAGGGGGACTATGGCTACACCTTC
>-|TRBJ2-5|TRBV12-3/TRBV12-4|-
CASTSYLTRHQETQYF
TGTGCCAGCACCTCCTACCTGACCAGGCACCAAGAGACCCAGTACTTC
>once|TRBJ2-7|TRBV27|-
CASGGGSLEQYF
TGTGCCAGCGGGGGGGGCAGTTTGGAGCAGTACTTC
>-|TRBJ2-7|TRBV7-9|TRBD1
CASSSGQGPSSYEQYF
TGTGCCAGCAGCTCCGGACAGGGCCCGAGCTCCTACGAGCAGTACTTC
>-|TRBJ2-3|TRBV12-3/TRBV12-4|-
CASSLAAGEGTDTQYF
TGTGCCAGCAGTTTGGCGGCAGGGGAAGGCACAGATACGCAGTATTTT